This TCR beta chain comes out of a study of immune evolution from preneoplasia to lung adenocarcinoma. Here immunoSEQ multiplex PCR was the method, and the copy in TCRdb shows in-frame clones only, minus some. The sample yields about 5,000 clones, roughly 82% seen once. The length of the CDR3 is 15 residues. Germline loops: CDR1 WSHSY, CDR2 SAAADI. Trimming removed 7 bases from V and 0 bases from J, with 10 bases in between. Findings and caveats of the study: From normal lung to invasive adenocarcinoma, top clone frequencies appeared to decrease.

This clone occurred a few times. Antigen unknown. Sequenced material: FFPE lung adenocarcinoma in situ tissue. The sequence was obtained from a person aged 70 to 85 with lung adenocarcinoma. The rearrangement links TRBV10-2 to TRBJ1-6; D is unresolved. In DNA, the CDR3 is TGCGCCAGCAACTCGGTCGTCTCCTATAATTCACCCCTCCACTTT. Its translation is CASNSVVSYNSPLHF.